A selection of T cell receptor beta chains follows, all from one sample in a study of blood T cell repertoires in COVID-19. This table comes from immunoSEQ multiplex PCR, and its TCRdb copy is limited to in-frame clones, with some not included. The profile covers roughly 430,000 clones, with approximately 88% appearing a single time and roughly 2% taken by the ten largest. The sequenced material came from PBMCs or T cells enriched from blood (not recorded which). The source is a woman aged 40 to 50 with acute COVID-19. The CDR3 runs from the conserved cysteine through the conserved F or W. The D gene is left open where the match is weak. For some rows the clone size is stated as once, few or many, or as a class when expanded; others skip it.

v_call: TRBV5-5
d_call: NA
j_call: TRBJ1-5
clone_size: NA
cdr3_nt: TGTGCCAGCAGCTCCGACGGACAGAACAATCAGCCCCAGCATTTT
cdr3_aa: CASSSDGQNNQPQHF

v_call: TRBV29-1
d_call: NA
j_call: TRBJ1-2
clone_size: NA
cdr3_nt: TGCAGCACAGACCACAGAGACAGCTATGGCTACACCTTC
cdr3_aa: CSTDHRDSYGYTF

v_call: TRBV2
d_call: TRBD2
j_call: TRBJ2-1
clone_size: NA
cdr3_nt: TGTGCCAGCAGTGAAAGTAGCGGGGGGGCCAGGGAGCAGTTCTTC
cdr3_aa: CASSESSGGAREQFF

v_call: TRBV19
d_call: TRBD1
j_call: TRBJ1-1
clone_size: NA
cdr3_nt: TGTGCCACCGCGTATGTCCCCCCCGGGACAGGGGGCACTGAAGCTTTCTTT
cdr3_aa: CATAYVPPGTGGTEAFF

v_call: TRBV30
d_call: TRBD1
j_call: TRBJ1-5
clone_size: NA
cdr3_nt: TGTGCCTGGAGTGTACAGGGGAGCAATCAGCCCCAGCATTTT
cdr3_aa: CAWSVQGSNQPQHF

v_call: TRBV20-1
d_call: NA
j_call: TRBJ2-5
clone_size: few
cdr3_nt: TGCAGTGCTAGTCCCTCGGGGGGCACGGAGACCCAGTACTTC
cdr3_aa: CSASPSGGTETQYF

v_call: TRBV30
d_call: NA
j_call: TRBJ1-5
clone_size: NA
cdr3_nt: TGTGCCTGGAGTGCCGGGATCCTGCATCAGCCCCAGCATTTT
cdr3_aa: CAWSAGILHQPQHF

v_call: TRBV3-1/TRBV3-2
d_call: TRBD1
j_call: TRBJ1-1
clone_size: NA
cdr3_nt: TGTGCCAGCAGCAATAATCCCGGGACAGGGAACACTGAAGCTTTCTTT
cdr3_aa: CASSNNPGTGNTEAFF

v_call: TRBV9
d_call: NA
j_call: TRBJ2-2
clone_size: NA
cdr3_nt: TGTGCCAGCACTACTGAGGGGGTTAGGGAAACCGGGGAGCTGTTTTTT
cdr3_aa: CASTTEGVRETGELFF

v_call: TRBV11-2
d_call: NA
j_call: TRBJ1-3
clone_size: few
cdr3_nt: TGTGCCAGCAGCCCTAGGATCGGAGTTACTGGAAACACCATATATTTT
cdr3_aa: CASSPRIGVTGNTIYF

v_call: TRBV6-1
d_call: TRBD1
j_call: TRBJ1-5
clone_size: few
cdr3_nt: TGTGCCAGCAGTGAATCGACAGGGGGCCAGCCCCAGCATTTT
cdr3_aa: CASSESTGGQPQHF

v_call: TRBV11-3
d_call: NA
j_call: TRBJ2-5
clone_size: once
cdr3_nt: TGTGCCAGCAGCTTAGTGGGGAGGATGGTGGAGACCCAGTACTTC
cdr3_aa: CASSLVGRMVETQYF

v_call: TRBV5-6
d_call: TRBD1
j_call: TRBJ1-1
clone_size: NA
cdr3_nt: TGTGCCAGCAGCTTGGATGGGACAGGGGGCAGGTGGGCTGAAGCTTTCTTT
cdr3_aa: CASSLDGTGGRWAEAFF

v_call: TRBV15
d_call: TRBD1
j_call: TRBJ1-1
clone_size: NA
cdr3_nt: TGTGCCACCAGCGCGGACAGGGTAATGAACACTGAAGCTTTCTTT
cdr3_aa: CATSADRVMNTEAFF

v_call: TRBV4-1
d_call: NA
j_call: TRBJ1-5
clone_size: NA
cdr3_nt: TGCGCCAGCAGCCAAGCGACAGATCAGCCCCAGCATTTT
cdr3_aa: CASSQATDQPQHF

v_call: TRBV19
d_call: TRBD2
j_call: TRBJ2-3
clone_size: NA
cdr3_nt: TGTGCCAGTAGTACGCGACTAGCGGGGACCACAGATACGCAGTATTTT
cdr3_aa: CASSTRLAGTTDTQYF

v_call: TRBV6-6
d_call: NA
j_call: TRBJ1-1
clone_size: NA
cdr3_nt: TGTGCCAGCAGTTACTCCCAGGGAGGGGCTGAAGCTTTCTTT
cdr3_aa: CASSYSQGGAEAFF

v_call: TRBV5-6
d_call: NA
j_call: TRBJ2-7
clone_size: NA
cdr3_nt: TGTGCCAGCAGCTTGTTCAGCTCCTACGAGCAGTACTTC
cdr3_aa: CASSLFSSYEQYF

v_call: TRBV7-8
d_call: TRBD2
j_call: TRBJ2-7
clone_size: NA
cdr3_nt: TGTGCCAGCAGCCTCGAGGGGCGGGGGGCCAACTACGAGCAGTACTTC
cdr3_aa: CASSLEGRGANYEQYF

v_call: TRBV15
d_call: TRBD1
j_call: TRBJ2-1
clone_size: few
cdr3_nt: TGTGCCACCAGCCCGGGACAGTACAATGAGCAGTTCTTC
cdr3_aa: CATSPGQYNEQFF